This note documents a single TCR beta chain sequence. Antigen specificity is unknown. This specimen includes other DNA sequences encoding the same CDR3. The record originates from a study of beta chain features in type 1 diabetes. Study conclusions and caveats: Comparison showed that naive, central memory and Treg TCRB repertoires appeared more similar among patients than among healthy donors. The study found fewer insertions and more deletions at VDJ junctions in type 1 diabetes patients. In all four CD4+ subsets, TCRB CDR3 length was significantly, moderately reduced in type 1 diabetes.

All of the isolated RNA was reverse transcribed, so expressed TCRB transcripts were sequenced. Produced via immunoSEQ multiplex PCR; TCRdb's table is partial and in-frame only. The sample shows a few hundred thousand clones, 12% to 15% of them seen only once. Losses at the gene ends were 0 bases for V and 2 bases for J; bases not matched to a gene: 5. CDR1 is SGHRS and CDR2 is YFSETQ in the germline V gene. The CDR3 extends over 15 amino acids. Specimen: central memory CD4+ T cells from blood. The sequence was obtained from a man between 25 and 39 years old in good health. The gene calls are TRBV5-1 and TRBJ2-7; 7 bases are shared with TRBD1. The CDR3 sequence: CASSLGQGRAYEQYF. CDR3 coding DNA: TGCGCCAGCAGCTTGGGACAGGGTCGGGCCTACGAGCAGTACTTC.